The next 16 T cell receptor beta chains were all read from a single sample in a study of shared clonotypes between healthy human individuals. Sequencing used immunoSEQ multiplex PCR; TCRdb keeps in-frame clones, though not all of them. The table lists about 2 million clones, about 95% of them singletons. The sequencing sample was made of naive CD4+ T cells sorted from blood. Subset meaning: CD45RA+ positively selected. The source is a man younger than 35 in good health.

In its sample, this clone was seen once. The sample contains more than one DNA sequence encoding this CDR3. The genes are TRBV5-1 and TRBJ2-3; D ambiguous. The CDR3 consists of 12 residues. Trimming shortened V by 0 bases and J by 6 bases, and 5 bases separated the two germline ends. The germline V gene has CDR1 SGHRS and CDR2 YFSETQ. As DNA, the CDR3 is TGCGCCAGCAGCTTGGATGCGGATACGCAGTATTTT. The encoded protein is CASSLDADTQYF.

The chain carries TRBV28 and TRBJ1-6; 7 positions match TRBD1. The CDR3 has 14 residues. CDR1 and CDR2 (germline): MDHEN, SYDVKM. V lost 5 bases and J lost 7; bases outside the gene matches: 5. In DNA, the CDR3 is TGTGCCAGCAGTGCCGGGACAGCCAATTCACCCCTCCACTTT. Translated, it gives CASSAGTANSPLHF.

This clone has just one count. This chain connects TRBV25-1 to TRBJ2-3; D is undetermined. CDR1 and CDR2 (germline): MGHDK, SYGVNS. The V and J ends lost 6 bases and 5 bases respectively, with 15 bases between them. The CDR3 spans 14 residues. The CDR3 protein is CASRALLEVDTQYF. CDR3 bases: TGTGCCAGCAGGGCCCTTCTCGAGGTAGATACGCAGTATTTT.

CDR3 coding DNA: TGTGCCAGTAGTCCTTCGGGACAGGGGGCAGTGAGCTCCTACAATGAGCAGTTCTTC. It yields the protein CASSPSGQGAVSSYNEQFF. The chain carries TRBV19 and TRBJ2-1, with TRBD1 matching over 12 bases. V was clipped by 5 bases and J by 0 bases; unmatched bases: 11. CDR1 is LNHDA, CDR2 SQIVND, per germline (reference sequence). The CDR3 is 19 residues long. Together with reference TRBV19 and TRBJ2-1, the CDR3 gives the full variable domain: DGGITQSPKYLFRKEGQNVTLSCEQNLNHDAMYWYRQDPGQGLRLIYYSQIVNDFQKGDIAEGYSVSREKKESFPLTVTSAQKNPTAFYLCASSPSGQGAVSSYNEQFFGPGTRLTVL.

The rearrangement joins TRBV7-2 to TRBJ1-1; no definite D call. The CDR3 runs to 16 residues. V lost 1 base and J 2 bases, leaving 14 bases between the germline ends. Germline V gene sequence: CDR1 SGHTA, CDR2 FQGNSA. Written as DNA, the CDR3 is TGTGCCAGCAGCTTAGAACGGTTAGATCCAAACACTGAAGCTTTCTTT. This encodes CASSLERLDPNTEAFF.

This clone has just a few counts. In nucleotides, the CDR3 is TGCGCCAGCAGCTTGGTCGCGAGGAATGAGCAGTTCTTC. Translation: CASSLVARNEQFF. The J gene is TRBJ2-1, the V gene TRBV5-1; D is undetermined. Trimming shortened V by 0 bases and J by 7 bases, and 8 bases separated the two germline ends. Per germline, CDR1 SGHRS and CDR2 YFSETQ. This CDR3 is 13 amino acids long.

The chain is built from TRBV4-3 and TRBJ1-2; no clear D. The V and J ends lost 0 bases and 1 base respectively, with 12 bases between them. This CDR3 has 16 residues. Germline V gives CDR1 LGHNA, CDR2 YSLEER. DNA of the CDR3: TGCGCCAGCAGCCAAGATATTGGTGTTCTTAACTATGGCTACACCTTC. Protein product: CASSQDIGVLNYGYTF.

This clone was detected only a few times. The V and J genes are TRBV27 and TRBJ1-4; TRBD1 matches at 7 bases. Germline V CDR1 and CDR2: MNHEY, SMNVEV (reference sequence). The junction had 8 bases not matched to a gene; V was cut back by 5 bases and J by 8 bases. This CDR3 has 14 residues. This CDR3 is CASSTTQGGEKLFF. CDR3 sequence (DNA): TGTGCCAGCAGTACTACTCAGGGGGGAGAAAAACTGTTTTTT.

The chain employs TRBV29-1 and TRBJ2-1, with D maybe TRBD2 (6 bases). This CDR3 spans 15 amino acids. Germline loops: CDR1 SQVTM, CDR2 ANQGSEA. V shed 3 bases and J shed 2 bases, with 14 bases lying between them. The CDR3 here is CSVEGDSNTYNEQFF. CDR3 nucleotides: TGCAGCGTTGAGGGGGACTCGAACACCTACAATGAGCAGTTCTTC.

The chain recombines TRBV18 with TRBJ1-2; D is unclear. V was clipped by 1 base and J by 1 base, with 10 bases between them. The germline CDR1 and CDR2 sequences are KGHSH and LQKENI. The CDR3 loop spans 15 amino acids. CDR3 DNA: TGTGCCAGCTCACCACTGTCAGACGATAACTATGGCTACACCTTC. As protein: CASSPLSDDNYGYTF.

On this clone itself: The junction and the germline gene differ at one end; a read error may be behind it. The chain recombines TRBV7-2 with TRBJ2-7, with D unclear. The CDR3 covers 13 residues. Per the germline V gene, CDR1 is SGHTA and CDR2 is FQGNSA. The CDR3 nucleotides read TGTGCCAGCAGCTCAAATGGCCTTAAGATTGCGCACTTC. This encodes CASSSNGLKIAHF.

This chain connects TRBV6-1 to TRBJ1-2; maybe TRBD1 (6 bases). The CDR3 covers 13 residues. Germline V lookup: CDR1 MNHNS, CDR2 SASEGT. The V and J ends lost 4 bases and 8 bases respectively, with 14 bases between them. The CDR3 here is CASSVQGSDGYTF. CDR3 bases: TGTGCCAGCAGTGTACAGGGATCCGACGGCTACACCTTC.

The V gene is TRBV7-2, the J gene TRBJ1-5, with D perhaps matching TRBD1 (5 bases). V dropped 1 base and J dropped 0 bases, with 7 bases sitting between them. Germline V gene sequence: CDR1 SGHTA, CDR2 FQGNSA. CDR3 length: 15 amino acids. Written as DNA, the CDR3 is TGTGCCAGCAGCTTAGAGACAGCTAGCAATCAGCCCCAGCATTTT. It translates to CASSLETASNQPQHF.

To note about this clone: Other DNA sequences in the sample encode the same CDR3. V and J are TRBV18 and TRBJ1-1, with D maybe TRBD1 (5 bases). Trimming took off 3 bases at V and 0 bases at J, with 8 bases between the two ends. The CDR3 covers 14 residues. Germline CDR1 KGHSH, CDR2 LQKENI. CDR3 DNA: TGTGCCAGCTCACCGGCAGGGCTGAACACTGAAGCTTTCTTT. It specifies CASSPAGLNTEAFF.

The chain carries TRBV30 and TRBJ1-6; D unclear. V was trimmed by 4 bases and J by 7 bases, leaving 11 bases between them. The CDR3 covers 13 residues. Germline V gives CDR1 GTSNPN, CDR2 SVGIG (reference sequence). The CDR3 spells CAWTGGGNSPLHF. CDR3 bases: TGTGCCTGGACGGGCGGTGGGAATTCACCCCTCCACTTT.

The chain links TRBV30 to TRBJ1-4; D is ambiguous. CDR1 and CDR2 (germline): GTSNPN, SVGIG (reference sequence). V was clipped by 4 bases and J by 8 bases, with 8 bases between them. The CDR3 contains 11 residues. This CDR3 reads CAWTAREKLFF. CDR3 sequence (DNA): TGTGCCTGGACTGCTAGGGAAAAACTGTTTTTT.